This T cell receptor (beta chain) comes out of a study of T cell changes during pregnancy in multiple sclerosis (dated by TCRdb to between 2019 and 2020). Study-wide context: The study looked at changes in the T cell repertoire across pregnancy in women with multiple sclerosis.

Receptor amplification or capture employed the immunoSEQ multiplex PCR assay. TCRdb mirrors the immuneACCESS table, restricted to in-frame sequences. Some clones are absent from its copies; in checked studies, under half trace to an unresolved V gene, and the reason for the others is unknown. Within this sample are roughly 40,000 clones, with about 90% of them counted one time only. 0.9% of the sample lies in the top ten. The CDR3, from cysteine to phenylalanine, totals 13 residues. The CDR3 DNA has 39 bases and is translated from base 1. V is shortened by 0 bases, J by 1 base, and the region joining them spans 4 bases. A note on this clone: Its antigen target is currently unknown. One base away there is no much larger clone; base qualities are not given.

The sequencing used CD4+ T cells from peripheral blood mononuclear cells, collected after pregnancy. This TCR was recovered from a female donor with multiple sclerosis, enrolled in a pregnancy study. The rearrangement joined TRBV5-3 to TRBJ1-1, with the D gene not clear enough to name. TRBV5-3 is flagged as an ORF with uncertain function. CDR3 sequence: CARSLARNTEAFF. In nucleotide form, the sequence is TGTGCCAGAAGCTTGGCCAGGAACACTGAAGCTTTCTTT.